What follows are 21 T cell receptor beta chains derived from one specimen sequenced in a study of follicular helper T cells after annual influenza vaccination. Time point indicated: 2014-2015 season, pre-vaccination. TCRdb's table, derived via immunoSEQ multiplex PCR, lists solely in-frame clones and lacks some. The table shows some 8,300 clones, with roughly four fifths occurring only once. Sequencing was performed on CXCR5+ CD38- circulating T follicular helper cells from blood, taken on the day of influenza vaccination. As for subset: circulating Tfh, non-naive CD4+CXCR5+PD-1+ (ICOS+CD38+ or ICOS-CD38-). The receptor source for this set is an adult who received the influenza vaccine.

CDR3 sequence reads: CASSPVQNTEAFF. DNA for the CDR3: TGTGCCAGCAGTCCAGTCCAGAACACTGAAGCTTTCTTT. The gene calls are TRBV28 and TRBJ1-1, with D uncertain. Germline loops: CDR1 MDHEN, CDR2 SYDVKM. The CDR3 is 13 residues long. The ends were cut back, 5 bases at V and 1 base at J, with 8 bases in the middle.

The chain joins TRBV6-5 to TRBJ2-1, with TRBD1 as a possible D gene (6 bases). The CDR3 has 15 amino acids. Between the trimmed V and J ends, which lost 3 bases and 7 bases, there was a span of 16 bases. Per the germline V gene, CDR1 is MNHEY and CDR2 is SVGAGI. DNA for the CDR3: TGTGCCAGCAGTTATAGGGCAGGGGAAAATAATGAGCAGTTCTTC. It translates to CASSYRAGENNEQFF.

The chain is built from TRBV5-4 and TRBJ2-7; 12 bases line up with TRBD2. CDR3 length: 16 amino acids. CDR1 and CDR2 (germline): SGHNT, YYREEE (reference sequence). The J segment lost 2 bases and the V segment lost 7 bases, leaving 10 bases of the junction unmatched. CDR3 DNA sequence: TGTGCCAGCGGCGAGACTAGCGGGGGTCCCCCCTACGAGCAGTACTTC. Translation gives CASGETSGGPPYEQYF.

CDR3 residues: CASSSNTLGKETQYF. The CDR3 DNA reads as TGTGCCAGCAGCTCCAATACACTAGGAAAAGAGACCCAGTACTTC. The chain joins TRBV7-2 to TRBJ2-5; possibly TRBD2 for D (5 bases). The CDR3 runs 15 residues. The V gene's germline CDR1 is SGHTA and CDR2 FQGNSA. With 4 bases removed from V and 3 bases from J, the gap between germline ends came to 15 bases.

V usage is TRBV5-1 and J usage is TRBJ2-7; D may be TRBD2 (6 bases). Germline-derived CDR1 and CDR2 are SGHRS and YFSETQ. The V end was cut by 5 bases, the J end by 1 base, with 13 bases between. The length of the CDR3 is 14 residues. As DNA, the CDR3 is TGCGCCAGCAGGAGGCTGGAGGGGTCCTACGAGCAGTACTTC. Its protein product is CASRRLEGSYEQYF. The whole variable domain, remainder taken from reference TRBV5-1 and TRBJ2-7, is KAGVTQTPRYLIKTRGQQVTLSCSPISGHRSVSWYQQTPGQGLQFLFEYFSETQRNKGNFPGRFSGRQFSNSRSEMNVSTLELGDSALYLCASRRLEGSYEQYFGPGTRLTVT.

This clone was seen once. The chain has TRBV6-1 and TRBJ1-1; D call uncertain. The ends were cut back, 2 bases at V and 8 bases at J, with 12 bases in the middle. Germline V gives CDR1 MNHNS, CDR2 SASEGT. This CDR3 is built from 13 residues. Here the CDR3 reads CASSENSGREAFF. CDR3 nucleotide sequence: TGTGCCAGCAGTGAAAATAGTGGGAGGGAAGCTTTCTTT.

Here the CDR3 reads CASSYLIGYEQYF. For the CDR3, the DNA is TGTGCCAGCAGTTACCTCATCGGGTACGAGCAGTACTTC. The chain links TRBV27 to TRBJ2-7; D remains unclear. Trimming removed 4 bases from V and 4 bases from J, with 11 bases in between. The CDR3 sequence is 13 residues long. Germline V gene lookup returns CDR1 MNHEY and CDR2 SMNVEV (reference sequence).

This chain links TRBV10-3 with TRBJ1-2, with 10 bases that match TRBD1. The ends lost 7 bases at V and 7 bases at J; junction bases unmatched: 18. Germline V gene sequence: CDR1 ENHRY, CDR2 SYGVKD. The CDR3 runs to 17 residues. The CDR3 sequence: CAITKGTGAPGASGYTF. CDR3 DNA sequence: TGTGCCATCACCAAAGGGACAGGGGCCCCCGGAGCCTCTGGCTACACCTTC.

The rearrangement links TRBV2 to TRBJ1-5; D not certain. This CDR3 is built from 16 residues. Trimming took 6 bases from V and 4 from J, leaving 19 bases between them. The germline gives CDR1 SNHLY, CDR2 FYNNEI. This chain's CDR3 is CASSADNIPANQPQHF. The DNA for the CDR3 is TGTGCCAGCAGCGCTGACAACATTCCCGCGAATCAGCCCCAGCATTTT.

The CDR3 here is CASSWDNYGYTF. In DNA, the CDR3 is TGTGCCAGCAGCTGGGACAACTATGGCTACACCTTC. The chain joins TRBV6-6 to TRBJ1-2, with a tentative D call TRBD1 (5 bases). The CDR3 runs 12 residues. The germline CDR1 and CDR2 sequences are MNHNY and SVGAGI (reference sequence). Trimming cost V 6 bases and J 2 bases, with 7 bases left between them.

This clone has more than one count but fewer than ten. The chain combines TRBV7-9 with TRBJ2-5; D possibly corresponds to TRBD2 (7 bases). Trimming took 0 bases from V and 5 from J, leaving 10 bases between them. Per the germline V gene, CDR1 is SEHNR and CDR2 is FQNEAQ (reference sequence). The CDR3 is made up of 14 amino acids. CDR3 residues: CASSLAQGGETQYF. As DNA, the CDR3 is TGTGCCAGCAGCTTAGCACAGGGAGGGGAGACCCAGTACTTC. Full variable domain (missing parts from reference TRBV7-9 and TRBJ2-5): DTGVSQNPRHKITKRGQNVTFRCDPISEHNRLYWYRQTLGQGPEFLTYFQNEAQLEKSRLLSDRFSAERPKGSFSTLEIQRTEQGDSAMYLCASSLAQGGETQYFGPGTRLLVL.

The chain carries TRBV7-2 and TRBJ2-5; tentative D call: TRBD1 (6 bases). Deletions cut 8 bases from V and 7 bases from J, with 14 bases between. CDR3 length: 12 amino acids. Germline values: CDR1 SGHTA, CDR2 FQGNSA. As DNA, the CDR3 is TGTGCCAGCCAGACAGGTGGGAGGACCCAGTACTTC. It encodes CASQTGGRTQYF.

V is TRBV11-2 and J is TRBJ1-6; D is unclear. V lost 0 bases, J lost 2 bases, and 2 bases lay in between. The length of the CDR3 is 14 residues. CDR1 is SGHAT and CDR2 is FQNNGV in the germline V gene. The CDR3 nucleotides read TGTGCCAGCAGCTTAGATCCCTATAATTCACCCCTCCACTTT. It yields the protein CASSLDPYNSPLHF. The variable domain in full, with the rest retrieved from reference TRBV11-2 and TRBJ1-6, is EAGVAQSPRYKIIEKRQSVAFWCNPISGHATLYWYQQILGQGPKLLIQFQNNGVVDDSQLPKDRFSAERLKGVDSTLKIQPAKLEDSAVYLCASSLDPYNSPLHFGNGTRLTVT.

The chain is built from TRBV6-5 and TRBJ2-1; TRBD2 matches at 16 bases. J was trimmed by 7 bases and V by 4 bases; bases with no gene match: 4. Germline V gives CDR1 MNHEY, CDR2 SVGAGI. The CDR3 is 16 amino acids. CDR3 in amino acids: CASSFSGLAGGNEQFF. For the CDR3, the DNA is TGTGCCAGCAGTTTTTCGGGACTAGCGGGGGGGAATGAGCAGTTCTTC.

This rearrangement joins TRBV9 to TRBJ2-3; the match to TRBD2 covers 9 bases. The CDR3 is 14 residues long. Trimming at V came to 0 bases and at J to 14 bases, leaving 10 bases not matched to a gene. Germline V gives CDR1 SGDLS, CDR2 YYNGEE. The CDR3: CASSVDSSGVGRYF. CDR3 DNA: TGTGCCAGCAGCGTAGACTCTAGCGGGGTAGGGAGGTATTTT.

The chain uses TRBV9 and TRBJ1-2, with 7 bases matching TRBD1. Germline V lookup: CDR1 SGDLS, CDR2 YYNGEE. The V gene end was trimmed by 2 bases and the J gene end by 6 bases; junction bases not matched to a gene: 10. The CDR3 totals 15 residues. CDR3: CASSVTDRPNHGYTF. In DNA, the CDR3 is TGTGCCAGCAGCGTGACGGACAGGCCTAATCATGGCTACACCTTC.

This chain links TRBV30 with TRBJ2-7; TRBD2 agrees at 15 bases. CDR1 is GTSNPN and CDR2 is SVGIG in the germline V gene (reference sequence). CDR3 length: 19 amino acids. Trimming at V came to 7 bases and at J to 3 bases, leaving 19 bases not matched to a gene. CDR3 protein: CASSPPGLAGGSKNYEQYF. The CDR3 DNA reads TGTGCCTCTTCCCCCCCGGGACTAGCGGGGGGATCCAAAAACTACGAGCAGTACTTC.

V is TRBV5-6 and J is TRBJ2-5; TRBD1 matches 7 bases. After removal of 3 bases from V and 5 bases from J, the junction contained 4 bases not matched to a gene. Germline assignment: CDR1 SGHDT and CDR2 YYEEEE. This CDR3 has 13 amino acids. As DNA, the CDR3 is TGTGCCAGCAGCTGGACAGGAAAGGAGACCCAGTACTTC. Protein product: CASSWTGKETQYF.

The V and J genes are TRBV18 and TRBJ2-3; D is uncertain. CDR3 length equals 14 residues. CDR1 and CDR2 from the germline V gene are KGHSH and LQKENI. The V end lost 6 bases, the J end lost 4 bases, and 14 bases lay between the germline ends. The CDR3 DNA follows: TGTGCCAGCTCCCGAGACTCTTTCGCAGATACGCAGTATTTT. Translating gives CASSRDSFADTQYF.

The sample holds a few counts of this clone. The chain links TRBV7-9 to TRBJ1-6; 9 bases match TRBD1. Trimming removed 2 bases from V and 9 bases from J; junction bases left unmatched: 5. CDR1 SEHNR and CDR2 FQNEAQ come from the germline V gene (reference sequence). The CDR3 is made up of 15 amino acids. The CDR3 region is CASSLTGGAGSPLHF. CDR3 bases: TGTGCCAGCAGCTTAACAGGGGGCGCCGGTTCACCCCTCCACTTT.

This clone was picked up a small number of times. The chain uses TRBV7-2 and TRBJ1-5; D not certain. Germline V gene data show CDR1 as SGHTA and CDR2 as FQGNSA. Trimming pared 2 bases from V and 0 bases from J, leaving 11 bases between. The CDR3 extends over 16 amino acids. CDR3 loop: CASSLLGSHSNQPQHF. The CDR3 DNA sequence: TGTGCCAGCAGCTTACTCGGCAGCCATAGCAATCAGCCCCAGCATTTT.